The rows below give T cell receptor beta chains drawn from one sample of a study of technical replicates of blood from a few donors. TCRdb's table, derived via immunoSEQ multiplex PCR, lists solely in-frame clones and lacks some. Here the sample spans about 100,000 clones, nearly 96% being singletons. Sequencing was performed on T cells isolated from PBMCs. These receptors came from a human donor in good health. Each CDR3 is given with its conserved first and last residue. The order of the fields is V gene, J gene, CDR3 protein.

TRBV18	TRBJ2-7	CASSGTGKTDEQYF
TRBV28	TRBJ2-1	CASAVGASYNEQFF
TRBV4-1	TRBJ2-3	CASSQGDFTDTQYF
TRBV28	TRBJ1-1	CASSWAAVTEAFF
TRBV14	TRBJ2-2	CASSLFRDSQTGELFF
TRBV6-5	TRBJ2-5	CASSYSLAGGETQYF
TRBV29-1	TRBJ1-1	CSVEKEGGGTEAFF
TRBV28	TRBJ2-3	CASKGDGTDTQYF
TRBV9	TRBJ2-1	CASSLSSSYNEQFF
TRBV2	TRBJ2-7	CASKERDQGPYEQYF
TRBV27	TRBJ2-1	CASSSPPRTGRRNEQFF
TRBV18	TRBJ2-3	CASSSFDRAITDTQYF
TRBV27	TRBJ2-1	CASSLQGGNEQFF